This T cell receptor (beta chain) was documented in a study of cytomegalovirus exposure and HLA in healthy donors (dated by TCRdb to between 2016 and 2019). Looking at the study overall: According to an earlier analysis of around 600 of the donors, some 170 million T cells yielded 117 million unique TCR beta sequences and about 300 Gb of sequence data. A later analysis re-examined previously published TCR beta repertoires from just over 650 donors and added high-resolution HLA genotyping to investigate patterns of TCR occurrence. HLA typing included class I and class II loci at four-digit resolution. A later genetic analysis used genome-wide SNP genotypes for about three fifths of the 666 donors, treating that subset as a discovery cohort. To predict cytomegalovirus infection status, the study brought together high-throughput TCR immunosequencing, statistical association of individual TCRs with disease status, and machine learning. In the later analysis, no new phenotypic data were used to find candidate immune exposures; instead, reliance was placed on TCR beta sequences and their occurrence across donors. Among the roughly 390 genotyped donors, more than 70% belonged to the genetic ancestry cluster associated with self-reported Caucasian donors. The aim of the study was to test whether cataloging public T cell receptors could identify signatures of past pathogen exposure. Four or five DR-DQ haplotypes were handled as single units for association and clustering because linkage in the cohort was strong. On average, 235,054 unique TCR beta nucleotide sequences were sequenced per donor among 350 to 400 genotyped donors of the cohort, with 15% to 20% of those sequences being non-productive. The T cell repertoires of 666 subjects were profiled by immunosequencing and related to cytomegalovirus serostatus. All discovery cohort repertoires had been generated on a single sequencing platform. In an earlier analysis of 587 of the donors, high-throughput TCR beta sequencing was used to judge whether each TCR beta V gene segment behaved as functional or pseudogenic. Roughly 300 gigabases of sequencing data and roughly 81 million unique TCR sequences made up an early release that covered some 640 HLA-typed donors. Donor age, sex, ethnicity and CMV serostatus were collected together with the repertoire data. The number of donors typed differed by locus, with 629-630 for A, B, C, DRB1 and DQB1, roughly 520 for DQA1, 600 to 610 for DPA1, and roughly 450 for DPB1. In addition to the first cohort of several hundred subjects, a separate validation cohort of approximately 130 different subjects was used. What the study reported, not specific to this receptor: While some public TCRs were present in many individuals, most TCR sequences turned up only very rarely across donors. In vitro tests confirmed that three of the cytomegalovirus-associated TCR beta chains recognize cytomegalovirus antigens. Correlated functional status among segregating V segments might reflect linkage disequilibrium, but an unknown experimental factor could not be ruled out. The classifier was reported to diagnose cytomegalovirus status with high specificity and sensitivity in both the original and validation cohorts. In this cohort, only TCR beta chains were sequenced, and detectable features were limited by the absence of alpha or paired-chain data. Compared with equally common non-associated chains, HLA-associated TCR beta chains in a later analysis were more clonally expanded and had lower generation probabilities. The authors suggested that the approach could potentially be extended to other disease states and immunological phenotypes. In an earlier analysis of a few hundred of the donors, most TCR beta V segments were observed in productive rearrangements about 87% or about 30% of the time, broadly matching IMGT annotations. The earlier analysis of 587 of the donors excluded around 17 rarely observed V segments, including chromosome 9 orphons, because counts were too low. V-gene and J-gene trimming of TCR beta chains was associated with a missense DCLRE1C variant in a later genetic analysis, and the association was replicated in an independent cohort. In a later genetic analysis, fewer N-insertions in productive TCRs were reported among donors in an Asian-associated ancestry cluster than the roughly 700-donor mean. According to a later analysis, TCR association rates differed among HLA loci, with DRB1 alleles showing the most associated TCRs and HLA-C alleles showing the fewest. A further reported finding was that TCR beta sequences accurately predicted the HLA-A and HLA-B alleles for most subjects in the first cohort. A later analysis found that most CMV-associated TCR beta chains appeared HLA-restricted, with HLA associations seemingly driven largely by CMV exposure. A later analysis reported that several top co-occurrence clusters appeared linked to parvovirus B19, influenza, CMV and Epstein-Barr virus. Specific HLA alleles were associated with 15,000 to 20,000 TCR beta sequences at a false discovery rate of 0.05 in a later analysis. The study listed approximately 150 TCR beta chains as associated with cytomegalovirus. Because some donors lacked HLA typing at each locus, the association tests relied only on the typed subset. Some IMGT-functional V segments, including TRBV6-2 and TRBV6-3, could not be distinguished by the 87-base-pair reads and were therefore excluded. Strong co-occurrence of HLA alleles, especially DR and DQ, made assigning TCR associations to individual alleles difficult. A cluster of highly shared sequence variants was judged likely to be a technical artifact of the sequencing pipeline. Immune exposure information for the cohort was limited to CMV serostatus. Presence/absence analyses assumed roughly uniform sequencing depth across donors, an assumption that may not hold.

CDR1 and CDR2 are drawn from the germline V gene: MGHDK, SYGVNS. Measured from the cysteine to the phenylalanine, the CDR3 is 13 residues long. Only CDR3 DNA is held: 39 bases, read in frame from base 1. Trimming removed 3 bases from V and 10 bases from J, leaving 10 bases between the germline ends. This clone was seen only a few times. Its specific antigen is unknown. Nothing much larger sits one base from this clone, and base qualities are not available. Library creation used the immunoSEQ multiplex PCR assay. For the multiplex PCR, a mixture combining 60 forward primers for TCR Vbeta segments and 13 reverse primers for TCR Jbeta segments was used. The CDR3 region of rearranged TCR beta genes was amplified from genomic DNA by a multiplex PCR assay. On the Illumina HiSeq System, the amplified TCR beta libraries were sequenced as 87-base-pair reads. As for how the authors treated the data: A later analysis counted about 82 million unique TCR beta chains across the 666 repertoires, and around 12 million of these chains were shared by at least two donors. To remove PCR and sequencing errors, raw reads were error-corrected and collapsed into unique sequences using a nearest-neighbor algorithm that merged closely related sequences. CDR3 sequences were aligned to IMGT reference sequences to assign V, D and J gene segments. For a sequence to be retained, a match of at least six nucleotides to both a V gene segment and a J gene segment was required. Rearrangements were called productive when the CDR3 lacked stop codons and stayed in frame with V and J; all others were non-productive. CDR3 was defined according to IMGT convention as the region running from the second conserved V-encoded cysteine to the conserved J-encoded phenylalanine. The earlier analysis of about 590 of the donors excluded sequences that lacked an unambiguous match to a single V gene segment. In an earlier analysis of around 590 of the donors, a V segment was called functional when productive rearrangements were above 56.7%, and segregating when the standard deviation between donors exceeded 5%. A statistical classification framework was built for diagnosing cytomegalovirus status from the catalog of TCR beta chain sequences. In a later analysis, V and J genes were assigned by comparing TCR nucleotide sequences against IMGT/GENE-DB human TR gene sequences. A later analysis assigned CDR3 sequences and most-parsimonious VDJ recombination scenarios with the TCRdist pipeline. In a later analysis, each TCR beta chain was defined by its CDR3 amino acid sequence together with its V-gene family, and reads lacking a unique V-gene family were excluded. A later analysis removed several hundred highly shared, low-generation-probability nucleotide sequences to deal with suspected cross-contamination and a sequencing artifact. In a later analysis, a clonal expansion index for each public chain was calculated from normalized within-repertoire ranks of inferred template counts. In a later analysis, generation probabilities were computed with a VDJ recombination model fitted to out-of-frame rearrangements, and the resulting probabilities were checked against IGoR. Hypergeometric tests were used in a later analysis to score TCR-TCR, TCR-HLA and TCR-CMV co-occurrence, with a repertoire-size bias correction applied to the TCR pairs. False discovery rates were estimated in a later analysis by permuting HLA or CMV assignments 20 times. A later analysis grouped co-occurring TCRs with DBSCAN, adding TCRdist sequence similarity when clustering within HLA-allele-positive subsets. Repertoires with fewer than 30,000 or more than 120,000 public chains, plus five repertoires with anomalous nucleotide sharing, were excluded from co-occurrence clustering. TCRdb mirrors the immuneACCESS table, restricted to in-frame sequences. Some clones are absent from its copies; in checked studies, under half trace to an unresolved V gene, and the reason for the others is unknown. The DNA gave D and trimming, while V, J and clone size come from that table. The sample includes about 170,000 clones, with 70% to 90% observed a single time. The ten biggest clones cover more than 2% of the sample.

The cohort consisted of 670 or so healthy bone marrow donors. Cohort members were all nominally healthy when sampled, although unrecorded immune exposures were likely present. The donor was CMV seropositive and belonged to the group of 250 to 300 seropositive cohort members. Every donor gave a peripheral blood sample, and the peripheral blood mononuclear cells from that sample were used for TCR beta sequencing. Genomic DNA extraction from the blood cell samples was performed with the Qiagen DNeasy Blood Extraction Kit. The receptor was isolated from a man aged 18 to 29 in good health and CMV-seropositive. The sample consisted of PBMCs. In this chain, TRBV25-1 is recombined with TRBJ1-6; perhaps TRBD1 is the D gene, with 5 bases matching. The CDR3 here reads CASSDTGVSPLHF. The bases read TGTGCCAGCAGTGATACAGGAGTGTCACCCCTCCACTTT.